This TCR beta chain was sequenced for a study of early T cells in non-severe SARS-CoV-2 infection. Unique molecular identifiers were added to individual cDNA molecules. TCRdb ran MiXCR on the 5' RACE reads and lists one entry per CDR3 protein. The sample contains approximately 70,000 distinct CDR3 sequences, over 8% of which appear only once. V shed 2 bases and J shed 1 base, with 14 bases lying between them. The CDR3 loop spans 16 amino acids. The V gene's germline CDR1 is MNHEY and CDR2 SVGEGT. The sequence came from an adult who was a healthcare worker with PCR-confirmed SARS-CoV-2 infection or an uninfected control (not recorded which). Sequenced here: whole blood, sampled at baseline. V is TRBV6-2 or TRBV6-3 and J is TRBJ1-1; D unclear. CDR3: CASSYPARRWNTEAFF. The CDR3 DNA is TGTGCCAGCAGTTACCCGGCACGCAGGTGGAACACTGAAGCTTTCTTT.